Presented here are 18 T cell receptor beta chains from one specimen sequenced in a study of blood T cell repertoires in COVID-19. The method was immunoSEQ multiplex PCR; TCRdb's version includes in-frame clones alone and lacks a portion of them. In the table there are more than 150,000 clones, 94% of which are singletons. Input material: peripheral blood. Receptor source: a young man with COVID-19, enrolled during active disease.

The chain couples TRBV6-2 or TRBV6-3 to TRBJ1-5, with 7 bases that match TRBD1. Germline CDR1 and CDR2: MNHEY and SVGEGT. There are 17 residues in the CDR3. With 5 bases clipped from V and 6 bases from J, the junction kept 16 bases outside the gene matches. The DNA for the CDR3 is TGTGCCAGCAGTCCCCATCAGGGCAGGGGGGTAGGTCAGCCCCAGCATTTT. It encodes CASSPHQGRGVGQPQHF.

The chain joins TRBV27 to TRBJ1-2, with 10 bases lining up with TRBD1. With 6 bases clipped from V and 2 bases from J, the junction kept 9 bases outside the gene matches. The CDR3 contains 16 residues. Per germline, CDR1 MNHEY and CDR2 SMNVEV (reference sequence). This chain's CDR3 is CASRRFPGQGNYGYTF. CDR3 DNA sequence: TGTGCCAGCAGGCGGTTCCCGGGACAGGGGAACTATGGCTACACCTTC.

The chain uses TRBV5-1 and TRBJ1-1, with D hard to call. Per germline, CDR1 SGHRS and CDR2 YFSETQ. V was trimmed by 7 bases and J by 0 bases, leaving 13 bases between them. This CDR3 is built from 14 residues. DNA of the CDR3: TGCGCCAGCGGGCGTGGTACAGTGAACACTGAAGCTTTCTTT. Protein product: CASGRGTVNTEAFF.

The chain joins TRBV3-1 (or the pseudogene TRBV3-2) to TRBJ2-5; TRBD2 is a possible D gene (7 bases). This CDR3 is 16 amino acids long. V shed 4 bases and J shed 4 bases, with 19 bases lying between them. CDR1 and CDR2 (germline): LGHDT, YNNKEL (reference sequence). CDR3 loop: CASSPPIGGGGETQYF. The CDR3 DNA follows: TGTGCCAGCAGCCCCCCGATTGGCGGGGGCGGAGAGACCCAGTACTTC.

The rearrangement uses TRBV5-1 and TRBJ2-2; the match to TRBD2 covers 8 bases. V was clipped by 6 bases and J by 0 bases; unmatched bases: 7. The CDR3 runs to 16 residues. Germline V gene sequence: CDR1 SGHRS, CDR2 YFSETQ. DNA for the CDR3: TGCGCCAGCACCCCCGGGACTAGGGCGAACACCGGGGAGCTGTTTTTT. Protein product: CASTPGTRANTGELFF.

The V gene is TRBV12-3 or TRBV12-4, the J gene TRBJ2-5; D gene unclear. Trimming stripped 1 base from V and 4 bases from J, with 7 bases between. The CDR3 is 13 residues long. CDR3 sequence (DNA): TGTGCCAGCAGTTTAGGGGCAGCAGAGACCCAGTACTTC. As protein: CASSLGAAETQYF.

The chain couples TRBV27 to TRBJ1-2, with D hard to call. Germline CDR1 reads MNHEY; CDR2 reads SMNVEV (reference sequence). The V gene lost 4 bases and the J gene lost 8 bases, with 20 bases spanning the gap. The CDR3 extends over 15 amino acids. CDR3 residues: CASSSTDIYYGGYTF. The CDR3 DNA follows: TGTGCCAGCAGTTCGACCGATATTTACTACGGCGGCTACACCTTC.

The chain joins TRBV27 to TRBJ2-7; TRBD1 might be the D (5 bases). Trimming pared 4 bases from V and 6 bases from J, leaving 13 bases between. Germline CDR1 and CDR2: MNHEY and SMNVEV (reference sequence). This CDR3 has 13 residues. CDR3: CASSWGAAGEQYF. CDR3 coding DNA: TGTGCCAGCAGTTGGGGCGCAGCTGGCGAGCAGTACTTC.

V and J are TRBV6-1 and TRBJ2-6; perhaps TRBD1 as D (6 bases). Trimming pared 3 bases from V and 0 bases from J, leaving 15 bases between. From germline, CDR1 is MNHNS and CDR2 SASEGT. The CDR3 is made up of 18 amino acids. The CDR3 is CASSDLHRAYSGANVLTF. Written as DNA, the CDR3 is TGTGCCAGCAGTGACCTTCACAGGGCTTACTCTGGGGCCAACGTCCTGACTTTC.

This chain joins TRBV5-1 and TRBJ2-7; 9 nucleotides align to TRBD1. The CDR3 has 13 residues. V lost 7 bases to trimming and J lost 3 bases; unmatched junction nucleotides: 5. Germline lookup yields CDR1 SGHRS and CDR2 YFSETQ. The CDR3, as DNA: TGCGCCAGCTCCTGGGACAGGGTCTACGAGCAGTACTTC. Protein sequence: CASSWDRVYEQYF.

Here the CDR3 reads CASSEQGINSPLHF. CDR3 coding DNA: TGTGCCAGCAGTGAACAGGGGATCAATTCACCCCTCCACTTT. V usage is TRBV2 and J usage is TRBJ1-6; tentatively, D is TRBD1 (6 bases). Germline-derived CDR1 and CDR2 are SNHLY and FYNNEI. The CDR3 has 14 amino acids. Trimming pared 2 bases from V and 7 bases from J, leaving 9 bases between. Supplemented by reference TRBV2 and TRBJ1-6, the full variable domain reads EPEVTQTPSHQVTQMGQEVILRCVPISNHLYFYWYRQILGQKVEFLVSFYNNEISEKSEIFDDQFSVERPDGSNFTLKIRSTKLEDSAMYFCASSEQGINSPLHFGNGTRLTVT.

The CDR3 DNA reads TGTGCCAGCAGCAATCAACAGGGAAACTATGGCTACACCTTC. This encodes CASSNQQGNYGYTF. V and J are TRBV11-2 and TRBJ1-2, with D perhaps matching TRBD1 (6 bases). Germline CDR1 and CDR2: SGHAT and FQNNGV. V was shortened by 5 bases and J by 2 bases, with 12 bases between the two germline ends. There are 14 residues in the CDR3.

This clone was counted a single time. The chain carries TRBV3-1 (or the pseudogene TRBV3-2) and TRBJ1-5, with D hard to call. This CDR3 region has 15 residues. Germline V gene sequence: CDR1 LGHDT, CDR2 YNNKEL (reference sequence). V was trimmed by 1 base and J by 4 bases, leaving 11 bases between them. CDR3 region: CASSQVGLPNQPQHF. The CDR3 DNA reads TGTGCCAGCAGCCAAGTTGGCCTCCCAAATCAGCCCCAGCATTTT.

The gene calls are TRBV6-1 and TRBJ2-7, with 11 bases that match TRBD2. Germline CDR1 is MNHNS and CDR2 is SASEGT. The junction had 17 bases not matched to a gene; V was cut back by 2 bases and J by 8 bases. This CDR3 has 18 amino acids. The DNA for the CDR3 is TGTGCCAGCAGTGAATCCCTAGGCATATGGCTAGCGGGGGGCCAGCAGTACTTC. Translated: CASSESLGIWLAGGQQYF.

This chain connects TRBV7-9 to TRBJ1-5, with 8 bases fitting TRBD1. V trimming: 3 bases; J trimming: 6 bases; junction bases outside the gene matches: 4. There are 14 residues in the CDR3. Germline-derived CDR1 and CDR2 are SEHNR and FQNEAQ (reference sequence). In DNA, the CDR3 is TGTGCCAGCAGCTTCGGACAGGGAAGTCAGCCCCAGCATTTT. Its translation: CASSFGQGSQPQHF.

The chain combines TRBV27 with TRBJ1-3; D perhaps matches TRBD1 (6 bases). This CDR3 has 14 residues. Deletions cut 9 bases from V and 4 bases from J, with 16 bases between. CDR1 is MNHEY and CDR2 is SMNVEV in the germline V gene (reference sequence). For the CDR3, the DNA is TGTGCCAGTTCTAGGGGGGGCGTAGGAAACACCATATATTTT. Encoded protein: CASSRGGVGNTIYF.

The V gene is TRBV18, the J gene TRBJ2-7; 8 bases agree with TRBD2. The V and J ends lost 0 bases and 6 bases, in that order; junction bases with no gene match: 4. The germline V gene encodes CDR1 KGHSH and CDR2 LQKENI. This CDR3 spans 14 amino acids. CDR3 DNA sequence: TGTGCCAGCTCACCACCCACCGGGAGGGGCGAGCAGTACTTC. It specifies CASSPPTGRGEQYF.

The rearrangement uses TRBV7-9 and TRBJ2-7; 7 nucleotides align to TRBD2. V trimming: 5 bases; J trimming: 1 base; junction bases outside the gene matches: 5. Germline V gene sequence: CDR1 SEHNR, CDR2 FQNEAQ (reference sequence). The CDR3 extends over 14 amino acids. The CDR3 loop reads CASSPVGGSYEQYF. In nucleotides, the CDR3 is TGTGCCAGCAGCCCAGTGGGAGGGTCCTACGAGCAGTACTTC.